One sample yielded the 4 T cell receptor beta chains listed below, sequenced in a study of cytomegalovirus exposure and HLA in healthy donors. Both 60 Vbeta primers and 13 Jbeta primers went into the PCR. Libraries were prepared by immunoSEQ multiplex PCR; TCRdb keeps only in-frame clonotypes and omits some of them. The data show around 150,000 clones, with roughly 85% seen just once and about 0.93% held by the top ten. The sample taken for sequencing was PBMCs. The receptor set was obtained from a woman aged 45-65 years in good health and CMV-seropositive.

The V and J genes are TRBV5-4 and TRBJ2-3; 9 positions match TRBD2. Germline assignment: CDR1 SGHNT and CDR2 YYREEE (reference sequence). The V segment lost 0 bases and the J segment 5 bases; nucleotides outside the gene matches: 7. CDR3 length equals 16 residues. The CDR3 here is CASSLGAGGQGDTQYF. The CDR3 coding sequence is TGTGCCAGCAGCTTGGGGGCGGGGGGGCAGGGAGATACGCAGTATTTT. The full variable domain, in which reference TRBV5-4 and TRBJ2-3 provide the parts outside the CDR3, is ETGVTQSPTHLIKTRGQQVTLRCSSQSGHNTVSWYQQALGQGPQFIFQYYREEENGRGNFPPRFSGLQFPNYSSELNVNALELDDSALYLCASSLGAGGQGDTQYFGPGTRLTVL.

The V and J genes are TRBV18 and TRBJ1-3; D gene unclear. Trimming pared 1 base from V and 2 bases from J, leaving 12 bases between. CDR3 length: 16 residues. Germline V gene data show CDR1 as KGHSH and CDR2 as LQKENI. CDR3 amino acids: CASSPLRAEAGNTIYF. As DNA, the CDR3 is TGTGCCAGCTCACCACTGAGGGCAGAGGCTGGAAACACCATATATTTT.

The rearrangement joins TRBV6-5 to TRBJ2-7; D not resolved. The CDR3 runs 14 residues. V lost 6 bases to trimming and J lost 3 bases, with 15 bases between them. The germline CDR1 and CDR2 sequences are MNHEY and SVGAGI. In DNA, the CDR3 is TGTGCCAGCAGCCCATCGTTGACACGCTACGAGCAGTACTTC. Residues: CASSPSLTRYEQYF.

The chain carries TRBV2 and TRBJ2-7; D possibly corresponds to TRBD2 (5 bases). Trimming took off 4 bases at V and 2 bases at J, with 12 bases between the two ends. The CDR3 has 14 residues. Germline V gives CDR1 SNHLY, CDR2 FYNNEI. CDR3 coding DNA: TGTGCCAGCAGTGCTTCCAGGAGGCCCTACGAGCAGTACTTC. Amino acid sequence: CASSASRRPYEQYF.